This is a list of T cell receptor beta chains from one sample in a study of blood T cells in healthy people across ages. A single record per CDR3 protein comes from TCRdb applying MiXCR to the 5' RACE reads. The table shows about 760,000 distinct CDR3 sequences, with just under 25% occurring only once. In addition, the sample was reused for a study of T cells of mothers and their children.

Material for sequencing was blood. These receptors all stem from a boy aged 5-17 years in good health. Each CDR3 is given with its conserved first and last residue. The order of the fields is J gene, D gene, V gene, CDR3 length, clone size, CDR3 DNA, CDR3 protein. D genes are given only for firm matches. Part of the rows lack a size; the others show once, few, many or a class for expanded clones.

j_gene: TRBJ2-5; d_gene: TRBD2; v_gene: TRBV24-1; len: 14; abundance: NA; CDR3nt: TGTGCCACCGGGACTAGCGGGGGCGGAGAGACCCAGTACTTC; CDR3aa: CATGTSGGGETQYF
j_gene: TRBJ2-7; d_gene: NA; v_gene: TRBV5-1; len: 14; abundance: NA; CDR3nt: TGCGCCAGCAGCTTTAGGGCAGGGACCTACGAGCAGTACTTC; CDR3aa: CASSFRAGTYEQYF
j_gene: TRBJ2-6; d_gene: NA; v_gene: TRBV6-1; len: 17; abundance: NA; CDR3nt: TGTGCCAGCACCTTTTCCTCAGGGTTCTCTGGGGCCAACGTCCTGACTTTC; CDR3aa: CASTFSSGFSGANVLTF
j_gene: TRBJ1-6; d_gene: NA; v_gene: TRBV3-1; len: 17; abundance: NA; CDR3nt: TGTGCCAGCAGCCAAGATGACAGGAGCTCCTATAATTCACCCCTCCACTTT; CDR3aa: CASSQDDRSSYNSPLHF
j_gene: TRBJ2-2; d_gene: TRBD2; v_gene: TRBV29-1; len: 13; abundance: few; CDR3nt: TGCAGCGTTGTGCGGGGGGACACCGGGGAGCTGTTTTTT; CDR3aa: CSVVRGDTGELFF
j_gene: TRBJ1-2; d_gene: NA; v_gene: TRBV6-6; len: 11; abundance: few; CDR3nt: TGTGCCAGCAATAATAACTATGGCTACACCTTC; CDR3aa: CASNNNYGYTF
j_gene: TRBJ2-5; d_gene: NA; v_gene: TRBV20-1; len: 14; abundance: few; CDR3nt: TGCAGTGCTAGAGATTGGGGCGGGCAAGAGACCCAGTACTTC; CDR3aa: CSARDWGGQETQYF
j_gene: TRBJ2-7; d_gene: NA; v_gene: TRBV6-5; len: 14; abundance: NA; CDR3nt: TGTGCCAGCAGTTACGACGGGTCTACCTACGAGCAGTACTTC; CDR3aa: CASSYDGSTYEQYF
j_gene: TRBJ2-7; d_gene: NA; v_gene: TRBV6-6; len: 16; abundance: few; CDR3nt: TGTGCCAGCAGCGCGCCTACCGGGGAGGATAGGAGCGAGCAGTACTTC; CDR3aa: CASSAPTGEDRSEQYF
j_gene: TRBJ2-5; d_gene: NA; v_gene: TRBV7-8; len: 17; abundance: NA; CDR3nt: TGTGCCAGCAGCTCCCTCGGGGGCGGACACTACCAAGAGACCCAGTACTTC; CDR3aa: CASSSLGGGHYQETQYF
j_gene: TRBJ2-1; d_gene: TRBD2; v_gene: TRBV7-3; len: 16; abundance: NA; CDR3nt: TGTGCCAGCAGCACAGGACTAGCGGGGGGCTACAATGAGCAGTTCTTC; CDR3aa: CASSTGLAGGYNEQFF
j_gene: TRBJ2-3; d_gene: NA; v_gene: TRBV2; len: 11; abundance: NA; CDR3nt: TGTGCCAGCAGTGTGGTCAATACGCAGTATTTT; CDR3aa: CASSVVNTQYF
j_gene: TRBJ2-5; d_gene: NA; v_gene: TRBV29-1; len: 11; abundance: NA; CDR3nt: TGCAGCGTTGGGACTCGAGAGACCCAGTACTTC; CDR3aa: CSVGTRETQYF
j_gene: TRBJ1-1; d_gene: NA; v_gene: TRBV29-1; len: 15; abundance: few; CDR3nt: TGCAGCGTTGACCCCCAGGAATGGGTGAACACTGAAGCTTTCTTT; CDR3aa: CSVDPQEWVNTEAFF
j_gene: TRBJ2-1; d_gene: TRBD2; v_gene: TRBV28; len: 15; abundance: few; CDR3nt: TGTGCCAGCAGGCCACTAGCGGGTTCCTACAATGAGCAGTTCTTC; CDR3aa: CASRPLAGSYNEQFF
j_gene: TRBJ2-7; d_gene: NA; v_gene: TRBV20-1; len: 15; abundance: few; CDR3nt: TGCAGTGCTAGCAATAGAGTACGGAGCTCCTACGAGCAGTACTTC; CDR3aa: CSASNRVRSSYEQYF
j_gene: TRBJ2-3; d_gene: TRBD2; v_gene: TRBV25-1; len: 16; abundance: NA; CDR3nt: TGTGCCAGCACCCGGTTAGACGGGGAGGGCGCAGATACGCAGTATTTT; CDR3aa: CASTRLDGEGADTQYF
j_gene: TRBJ2-3; d_gene: NA; v_gene: TRBV2; len: 14; abundance: NA; CDR3nt: TGTGCCATCGGGACGGCCTCTAGCACAGATACGCAGTATTTT; CDR3aa: CAIGTASSTDTQYF
j_gene: TRBJ2-3; d_gene: TRBD1; v_gene: TRBV6-1; len: 14; abundance: many; CDR3nt: TGTGCCAGCAGTGAAGGACAGGGGCCAGATACGCAGTATTTT; CDR3aa: CASSEGQGPDTQYF
j_gene: TRBJ2-3; d_gene: NA; v_gene: TRBV2; len: 15; abundance: NA; CDR3nt: TGTGCCAGCAGTGAATTTAACCCGAGCACAGATACGCAGTATTTT; CDR3aa: CASSEFNPSTDTQYF
j_gene: TRBJ2-5; d_gene: NA; v_gene: TRBV15; len: 13; abundance: NA; CDR3nt: TGTGCCACCAGCAGAGAGGGGAGAGAGACCCAGTACTTC; CDR3aa: CATSREGRETQYF
j_gene: TRBJ2-1; d_gene: TRBD2; v_gene: TRBV2; len: 16; abundance: NA; CDR3nt: TGTGCCAGCAGGTACCGACCGGGACTAGGCCACAATGAGCAGTTCTTC; CDR3aa: CASRYRPGLGHNEQFF
j_gene: TRBJ2-3; d_gene: TRBD2; v_gene: TRBV29-1; len: 14; abundance: few; CDR3nt: TGCAGCGCAGAATTAGCGGGAACCCCAGATACACAGTATTTT; CDR3aa: CSAELAGTPDTQYF
j_gene: TRBJ2-1; d_gene: TRBD2; v_gene: TRBV20-1; len: 14; abundance: few; CDR3nt: TGCAGTGCTTCCAGCGGGGGGGCCGACAATGAGCAGTTCTTC; CDR3aa: CSASSGGADNEQFF
j_gene: TRBJ2-7; d_gene: TRBD1; v_gene: TRBV6-5; len: 14; abundance: few; CDR3nt: TGTGCCAGCAGACAGACAGGGGTTTTCCACGAGCAGTACTTC; CDR3aa: CASRQTGVFHEQYF
j_gene: TRBJ2-3; d_gene: NA; v_gene: TRBV11-1; len: 13; abundance: NA; CDR3nt: TGTGCCAGCAGCACCGGCCCGGCTGATACGCAGTATTTT; CDR3aa: CASSTGPADTQYF
j_gene: TRBJ2-3; d_gene: NA; v_gene: TRBV6-1; len: 17; abundance: NA; CDR3nt: TGTGCCAGCAGACCCTCACTGGACTTCGACCGCACAGATACGCAGTATTTT; CDR3aa: CASRPSLDFDRTDTQYF
j_gene: TRBJ2-7; d_gene: NA; v_gene: TRBV20-1; len: 12; abundance: NA; CDR3nt: TGCAGTGCTAGACACCCCACCTACGAGCAGTACTTC; CDR3aa: CSARHPTYEQYF
j_gene: TRBJ2-1; d_gene: TRBD2; v_gene: TRBV19; len: 15; abundance: few; CDR3nt: TGTGCCAGTAGGCAAGGGACTAGCGGGTACAATGAGCAGTTCTTC; CDR3aa: CASRQGTSGYNEQFF
j_gene: TRBJ1-3; d_gene: TRBD1; v_gene: TRBV7-2; len: 17; abundance: NA; CDR3nt: TGTGCCAGCAGCTCTCCGGGACAGCATTCCTCTGGAAACACCATATATTTT; CDR3aa: CASSSPGQHSSGNTIYF
j_gene: TRBJ2-1; d_gene: NA; v_gene: TRBV7-9; len: 14; abundance: NA; CDR3nt: TGTGCCAGCAGCCCGAGACAGTCTTACAATGAGCAGTTCTTC; CDR3aa: CASSPRQSYNEQFF
j_gene: TRBJ2-7; d_gene: NA; v_gene: TRBV29-1; len: 14; abundance: NA; CDR3nt: TGCAGCGTTGATGACGGGGGAAGCTCCTACGAGCAGTACTTC; CDR3aa: CSVDDGGSSYEQYF
j_gene: TRBJ2-7; d_gene: TRBD2; v_gene: TRBV7-6; len: 15; abundance: few; CDR3nt: TGTGCCAGCAGCTTACAAGCGGGGGTTATATACGAGCAGTACTTC; CDR3aa: CASSLQAGVIYEQYF
j_gene: TRBJ2-1; d_gene: NA; v_gene: TRBV7-3; len: 17; abundance: NA; CDR3nt: TGTGCCAGCAGCTCCCGTCATTTCTACGACTCCTACAATCAGCAGTTCTTC; CDR3aa: CASSSRHFYDSYNQQFF
j_gene: TRBJ2-7; d_gene: NA; v_gene: TRBV14; len: 19; abundance: few; CDR3nt: TGTGCCAGCAGCCAAACGCACCCCTCAGGGGGAGGTTACCCCTACGAGCAGTACTTC; CDR3aa: CASSQTHPSGGGYPYEQYF
j_gene: TRBJ1-3; d_gene: NA; v_gene: TRBV28; len: 14; abundance: few; CDR3nt: TGTGCCAGCAGCAGTCGGAACTCTGGAAACACCATATATTTT; CDR3aa: CASSSRNSGNTIYF
j_gene: TRBJ1-3; d_gene: NA; v_gene: TRBV3-1; len: 15; abundance: few; CDR3nt: TGTGCCAGCAGCCAAGAGGGTCTCTCTGGAAACACCATATATTTT; CDR3aa: CASSQEGLSGNTIYF
j_gene: TRBJ2-5; d_gene: NA; v_gene: TRBV29-1; len: 12; abundance: NA; CDR3nt: TGCAGCGTTCTGGAGGGGACGGAGACCCAGTACTTC; CDR3aa: CSVLEGTETQYF
j_gene: TRBJ2-7; d_gene: NA; v_gene: TRBV7-9; len: 15; abundance: NA; CDR3nt: TGTGCCAGCAGCGAGGGACTGTTGACAGGCCCCGAGCAGTACTTC; CDR3aa: CASSEGLLTGPEQYF
j_gene: TRBJ2-2; d_gene: TRBD1; v_gene: TRBV3-1; len: 14; abundance: few; CDR3nt: TGTGCCAGCAGCCGACAGGGAGCCACCGGGGAGCTGTTTTTT; CDR3aa: CASSRQGATGELFF
j_gene: TRBJ2-5; d_gene: TRBD1; v_gene: TRBV3-1; len: 17; abundance: few; CDR3nt: TGTGCCAGCAGCCGCCTCACAGGGGGCCAACGGGAAGAGACCCAGTACTTC; CDR3aa: CASSRLTGGQREETQYF
j_gene: TRBJ2-1; d_gene: NA; v_gene: TRBV12-3/TRBV12-4; len: 15; abundance: few; CDR3nt: TGTGCCAGCAGTTTCTTCGATCCCACCTACAATGAGCAGTTCTTC; CDR3aa: CASSFFDPTYNEQFF
j_gene: TRBJ2-3; d_gene: NA; v_gene: TRBV28; len: 19; abundance: NA; CDR3nt: TGTGCCTGCTATGAGGGGATGGGTCTGGCGACTGGGAGCACAGATACGCAGTATTTT; CDR3aa: CACYEGMGLATGSTDTQYF